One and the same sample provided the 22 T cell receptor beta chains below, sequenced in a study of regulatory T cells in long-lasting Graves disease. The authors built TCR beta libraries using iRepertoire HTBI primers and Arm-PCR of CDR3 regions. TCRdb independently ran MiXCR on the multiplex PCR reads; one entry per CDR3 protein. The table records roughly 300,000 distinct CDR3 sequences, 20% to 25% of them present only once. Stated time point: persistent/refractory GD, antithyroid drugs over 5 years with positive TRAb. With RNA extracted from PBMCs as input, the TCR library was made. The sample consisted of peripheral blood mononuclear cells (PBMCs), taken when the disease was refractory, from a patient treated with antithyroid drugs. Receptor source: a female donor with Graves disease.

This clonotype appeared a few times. Here the CDR3 DNA reads TGTGCCAGCAGTGCCCAAAGGGACGACTCCTACGAGCAGTACTTC. Encoded protein: CASSAQRDDSYEQYF. V usage is TRBV2 and J usage is TRBJ2-7; possibly TRBD1 or TRBD2 for D (5 bases each). Deletions cut 4 bases from V and 0 bases from J, with 13 bases between. The CDR3 has 15 amino acids. Germline CDR1 and CDR2: SNHLY and FYNNEI.

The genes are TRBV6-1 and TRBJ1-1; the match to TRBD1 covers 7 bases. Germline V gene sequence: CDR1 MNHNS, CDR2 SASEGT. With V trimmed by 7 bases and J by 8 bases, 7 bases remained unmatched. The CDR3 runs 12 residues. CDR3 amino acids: CASMTQGGEAFF. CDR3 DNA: TGTGCCAGCATGACTCAGGGGGGCGAAGCTTTCTTT.

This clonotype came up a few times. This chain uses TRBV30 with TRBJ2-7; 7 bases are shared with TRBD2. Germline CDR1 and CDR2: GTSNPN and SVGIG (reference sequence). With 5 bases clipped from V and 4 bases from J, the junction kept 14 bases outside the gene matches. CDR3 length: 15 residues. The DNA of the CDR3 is TGTGCCTGGTTACGATCCGGGACTACCAAGTACGAGCAGTACTTC. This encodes CAWLRSGTTKYEQYF.

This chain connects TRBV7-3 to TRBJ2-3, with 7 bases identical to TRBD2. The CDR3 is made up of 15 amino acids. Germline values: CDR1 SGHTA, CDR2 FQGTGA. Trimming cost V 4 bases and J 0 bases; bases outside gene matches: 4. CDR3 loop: CASSSSGKSTDTQYF. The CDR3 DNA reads TGTGCCAGCAGCTCCAGCGGGAAGAGCACAGATACGCAGTATTTT. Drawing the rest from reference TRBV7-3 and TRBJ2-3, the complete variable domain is GAGVSQTPSNKVTEKGKYVELRCDPISGHTALYWYRQSLGQGPEFLIYFQGTGAADDSGLPNDRFFAVRPEGSVSTLKIQRTERGDSAVYLCASSSSGKSTDTQYFGPGTRLTVL.

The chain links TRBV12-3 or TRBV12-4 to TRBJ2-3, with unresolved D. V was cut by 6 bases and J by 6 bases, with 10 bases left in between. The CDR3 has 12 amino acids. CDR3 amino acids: CASRGDEDTQYF. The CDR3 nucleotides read TGTGCCAGCAGGGGCGATGAGGATACGCAGTATTTT.

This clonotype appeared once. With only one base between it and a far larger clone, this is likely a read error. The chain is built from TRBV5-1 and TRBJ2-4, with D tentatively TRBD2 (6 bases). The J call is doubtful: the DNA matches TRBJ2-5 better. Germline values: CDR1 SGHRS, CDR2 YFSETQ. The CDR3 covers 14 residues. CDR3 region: CTSSLAGGLETQYF. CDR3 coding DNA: TGCACCAGCAGCTTGGCCGGGGGATTAGAGACCCAGTACTTC.

The DNA for the CDR3 is TGCGCCAGCAGCCCCGGGATGGGGGGGTTCGATGAAAAACTGTTTTTT. Its translation is CASSPGMGGFDEKLFF. This sequence joins TRBV5-1 and TRBJ1-4, with D maybe TRBD1 (5 bases). The CDR3 covers 16 residues. The V gene's germline CDR1 is SGHRS and CDR2 YFSETQ. The V gene lost 4 bases and the J gene lost 6 bases, with 19 bases spanning the gap.

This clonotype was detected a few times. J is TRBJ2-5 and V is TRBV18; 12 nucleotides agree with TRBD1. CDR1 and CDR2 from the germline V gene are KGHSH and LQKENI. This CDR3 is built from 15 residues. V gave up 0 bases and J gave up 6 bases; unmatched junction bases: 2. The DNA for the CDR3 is TGTGCCAGCTCACCACCGGGACAGGGGGCCCAGACCCAGTACTTC. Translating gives CASSPPGQGAQTQYF. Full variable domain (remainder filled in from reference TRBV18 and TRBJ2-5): NAGVMQNPRHLVRRRGQEARLRCSPMKGHSHVYWYRQLPEEGLKFMVYLQKENIIDESGMPKERFSAEFPKEGPSILRIQQVVRGDSAAYFCASSPPGQGAQTQYFGPGTRLLVL.

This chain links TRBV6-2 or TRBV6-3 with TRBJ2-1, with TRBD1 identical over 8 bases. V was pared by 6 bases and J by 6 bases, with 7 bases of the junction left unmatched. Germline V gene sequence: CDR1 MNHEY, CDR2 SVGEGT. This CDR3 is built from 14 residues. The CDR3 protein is CASSTNRGTNEQFF. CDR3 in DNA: TGTGCCAGCAGCACTAACAGGGGGACCAATGAGCAGTTCTTC.

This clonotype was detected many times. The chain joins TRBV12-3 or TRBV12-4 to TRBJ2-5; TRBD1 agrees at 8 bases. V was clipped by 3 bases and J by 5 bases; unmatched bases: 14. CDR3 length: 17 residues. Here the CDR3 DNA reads TGTGCCAGCAGTTTCCCGTCAGGGGGCGATCTTAGGGAGACCCAGTACTTC. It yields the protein CASSFPSGGDLRETQYF.

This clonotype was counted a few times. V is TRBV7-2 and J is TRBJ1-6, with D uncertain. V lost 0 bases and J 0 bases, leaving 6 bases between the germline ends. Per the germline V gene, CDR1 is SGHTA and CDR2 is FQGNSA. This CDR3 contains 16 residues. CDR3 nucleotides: TGTGCCAGCAGCTTAGCAACAAGCTCCTATAATTCACCCCTCCACTTT. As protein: CASSLATSSYNSPLHF.

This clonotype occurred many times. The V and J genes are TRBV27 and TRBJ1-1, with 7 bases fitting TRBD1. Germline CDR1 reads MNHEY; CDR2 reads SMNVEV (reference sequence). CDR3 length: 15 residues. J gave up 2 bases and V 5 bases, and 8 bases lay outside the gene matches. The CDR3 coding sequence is TGTGCCAGCAGTCCCCGGGGACAGATCAACACTGAAGCTTTCTTT. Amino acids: CASSPRGQINTEAFF.

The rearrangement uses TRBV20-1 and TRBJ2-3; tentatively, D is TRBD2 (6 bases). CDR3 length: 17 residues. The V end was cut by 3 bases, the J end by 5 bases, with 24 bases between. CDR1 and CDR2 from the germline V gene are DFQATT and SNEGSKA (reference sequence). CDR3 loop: CSARMTPGLERVDTQYF. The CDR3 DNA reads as TGCAGTGCTAGGATGACACCGGGACTTGAAAGGGTAGATACGCAGTATTTT.

In DNA form, the CDR3 reads TGTGCCAGCAGTCCCACTGGTCAGCCCCAGCATTTT. Its protein product is CASSPTGQPQHF. The gene calls are TRBV28 and TRBJ1-5, with D uncertain. Deletions cut 5 bases from V and 6 bases from J, with 8 bases between. The CDR3 sequence is 12 residues long. Germline V gives CDR1 MDHEN, CDR2 SYDVKM.

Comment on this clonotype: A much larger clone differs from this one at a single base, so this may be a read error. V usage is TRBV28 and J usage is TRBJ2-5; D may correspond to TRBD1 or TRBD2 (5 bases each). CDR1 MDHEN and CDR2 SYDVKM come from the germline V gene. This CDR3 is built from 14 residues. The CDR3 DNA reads TGTGCCAGCAGTTTTGGGGGTTCACAAGGGACCCAGTACTTC. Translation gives CASSFGGSQGTQYF.

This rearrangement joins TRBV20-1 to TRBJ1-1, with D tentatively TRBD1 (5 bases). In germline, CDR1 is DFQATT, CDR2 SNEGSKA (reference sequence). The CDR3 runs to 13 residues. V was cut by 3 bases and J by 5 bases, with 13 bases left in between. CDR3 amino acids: CSASGGAGTEAFF. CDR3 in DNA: TGCAGTGCTAGTGGAGGGGCGGGTACTGAAGCTTTCTTT.

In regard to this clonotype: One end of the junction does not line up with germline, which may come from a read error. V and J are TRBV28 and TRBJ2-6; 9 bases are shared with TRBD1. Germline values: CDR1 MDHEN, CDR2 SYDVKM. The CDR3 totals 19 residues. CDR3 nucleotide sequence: TGTGCCGGCAGTTTGAGTCGGGACAGGGTAACCTCTGGGGCCAACGTCCTGACTTTC. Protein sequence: CAGSLSRDRVTSGANVLTF.

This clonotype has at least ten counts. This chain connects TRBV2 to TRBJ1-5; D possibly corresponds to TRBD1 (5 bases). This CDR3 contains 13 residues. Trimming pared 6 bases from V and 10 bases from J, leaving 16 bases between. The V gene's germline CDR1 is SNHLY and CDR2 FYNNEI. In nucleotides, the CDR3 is TGTGCCAGCAGGGCCGACAGTATCAGCCCCCAGCATTTT. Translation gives CASRADSISPQHF. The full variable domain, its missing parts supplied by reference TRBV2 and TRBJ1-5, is EPEVTQTPSHQVTQMGQEVILRCVPISNHLYFYWYRQILGQKVEFLVSFYNNEISEKSEIFDDQFSVERPDGSNFTLKIRSTKLEDSAMYFCASRADSISPQHFGDGTRLSIL.

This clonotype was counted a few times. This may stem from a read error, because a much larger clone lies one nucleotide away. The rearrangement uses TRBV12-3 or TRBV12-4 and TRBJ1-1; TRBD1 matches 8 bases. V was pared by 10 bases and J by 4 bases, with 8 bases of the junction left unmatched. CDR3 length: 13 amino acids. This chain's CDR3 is CANTTGQGTEAFF. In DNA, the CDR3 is TGTGCCAACACTACCGGACAGGGCACTGAAGCTTTCTTT.

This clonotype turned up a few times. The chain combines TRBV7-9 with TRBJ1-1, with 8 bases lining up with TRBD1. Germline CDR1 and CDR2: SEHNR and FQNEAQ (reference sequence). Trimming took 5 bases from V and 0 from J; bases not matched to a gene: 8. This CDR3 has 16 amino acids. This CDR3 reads CASSPQGDRLNTEAFF. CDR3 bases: TGTGCCAGCAGCCCTCAAGGGGACAGGCTGAACACTGAAGCTTTCTTT.

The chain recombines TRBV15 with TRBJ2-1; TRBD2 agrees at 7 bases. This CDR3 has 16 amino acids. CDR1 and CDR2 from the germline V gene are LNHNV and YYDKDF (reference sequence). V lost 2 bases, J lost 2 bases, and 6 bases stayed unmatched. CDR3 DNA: TGTGCCACCAGCAGACCTTCGGGAGGACCCTACAATGAGCAGTTCTTC. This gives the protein CATSRPSGGPYNEQFF.

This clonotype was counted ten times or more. This CDR3 reads CASNDRLAGWGEQYF. As DNA, the CDR3 is TGTGCCAGCAACGACCGACTAGCGGGATGGGGCGAGCAGTACTTC. The chain couples TRBV28 to TRBJ2-7, with TRBD2 identical over 11 bases. The V segment lost 7 bases and the J segment 6 bases; nucleotides outside the gene matches: 11. The germline V gene encodes CDR1 MDHEN and CDR2 SYDVKM. The length of the CDR3 is 15 residues. The variable domain in full, completed from reference TRBV28 and TRBJ2-7, reads DVKVTQSSRYLVKRTGEKVFLECVQDMDHENMFWYRQDPGLGLRLIYFSYDVKMKEKGDIPEGYSVSREKKERFSLILESASTNQTSMYLCASNDRLAGWGEQYFGPGTRLTVT.